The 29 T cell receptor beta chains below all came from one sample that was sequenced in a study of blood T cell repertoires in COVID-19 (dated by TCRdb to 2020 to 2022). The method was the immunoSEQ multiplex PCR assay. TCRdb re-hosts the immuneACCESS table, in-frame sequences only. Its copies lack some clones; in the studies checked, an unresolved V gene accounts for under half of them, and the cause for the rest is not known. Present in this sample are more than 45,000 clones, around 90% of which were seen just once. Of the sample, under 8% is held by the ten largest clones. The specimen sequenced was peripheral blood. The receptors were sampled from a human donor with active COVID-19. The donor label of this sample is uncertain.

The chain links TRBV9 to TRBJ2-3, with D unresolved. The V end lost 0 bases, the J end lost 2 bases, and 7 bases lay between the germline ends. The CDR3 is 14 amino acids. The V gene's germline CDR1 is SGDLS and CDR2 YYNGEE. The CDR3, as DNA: TGTGCCAGCAGCGTAGTGGGCTACACAGATACGCAGTATTTT. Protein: CASSVVGYTDTQYF.

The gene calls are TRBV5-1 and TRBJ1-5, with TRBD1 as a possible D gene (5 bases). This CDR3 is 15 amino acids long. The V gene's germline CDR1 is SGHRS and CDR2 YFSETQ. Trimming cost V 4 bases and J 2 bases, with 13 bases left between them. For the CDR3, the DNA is TGCGCCAGCAGCATGGAGGGGTCGGGCAATCAGCCCCAGCATTTT. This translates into CASSMEGSGNQPQHF.

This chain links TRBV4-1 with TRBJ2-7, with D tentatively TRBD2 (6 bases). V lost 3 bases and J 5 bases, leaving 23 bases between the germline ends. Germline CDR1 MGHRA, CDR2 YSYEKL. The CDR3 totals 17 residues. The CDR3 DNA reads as TGCGCCAGCAGCCAGGTGGATTTGGGACTCCCAAGGAACGAGCAGTACTTC. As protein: CASSQVDLGLPRNEQYF.

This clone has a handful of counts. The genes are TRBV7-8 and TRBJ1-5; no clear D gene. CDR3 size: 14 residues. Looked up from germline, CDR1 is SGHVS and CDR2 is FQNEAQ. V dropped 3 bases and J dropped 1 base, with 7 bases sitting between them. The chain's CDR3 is CASSFDGSNQPQHF. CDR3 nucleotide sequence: TGTGCCAGCAGCTTTGACGGGAGCAATCAGCCCCAGCATTTT.

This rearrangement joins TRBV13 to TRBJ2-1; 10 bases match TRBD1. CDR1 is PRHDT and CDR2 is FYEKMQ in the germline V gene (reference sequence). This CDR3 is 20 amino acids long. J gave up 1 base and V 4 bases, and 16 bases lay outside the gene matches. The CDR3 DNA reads TGTGCCAGCAGCTACGATCCGGGACAGGGGATAGGGTGGTCCTACAATGAGCAGTTCTTC. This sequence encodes CASSYDPGQGIGWSYNEQFF.

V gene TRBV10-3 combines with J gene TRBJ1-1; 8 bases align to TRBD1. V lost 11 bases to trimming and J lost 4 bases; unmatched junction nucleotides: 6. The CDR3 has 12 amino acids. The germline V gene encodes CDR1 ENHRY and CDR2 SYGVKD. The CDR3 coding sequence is TGTGCCGTTGGACAGGGAACCACTGAAGCTTTCTTT. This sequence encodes CAVGQGTTEAFF.

This CDR3 reads CASRPTDRTYEQYF. The CDR3 nucleotides are TGTGCCAGCAGGCCAACCGACAGAACCTACGAGCAGTACTTC. The chain combines TRBV2 with TRBJ2-7; TRBD1 is a possible D gene (5 bases). The CDR3 covers 14 residues. CDR1 SNHLY and CDR2 FYNNEI come from the germline V gene. V was trimmed by 6 bases and J by 2 bases, leaving 14 bases between them.

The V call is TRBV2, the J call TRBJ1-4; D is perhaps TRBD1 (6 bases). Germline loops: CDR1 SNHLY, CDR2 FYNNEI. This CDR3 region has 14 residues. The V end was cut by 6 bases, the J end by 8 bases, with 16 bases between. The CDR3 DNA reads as TGTGCCAGCAGGCCTGACACAGGGATAGAAAAACTGTTTTTT. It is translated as CASRPDTGIEKLFF. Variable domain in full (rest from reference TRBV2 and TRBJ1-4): EPEVTQTPSHQVTQMGQEVILRCVPISNHLYFYWYRQILGQKVEFLVSFYNNEISEKSEIFDDQFSVERPDGSNFTLKIRSTKLEDSAMYFCASRPDTGIEKLFFGSGTQLSVL.

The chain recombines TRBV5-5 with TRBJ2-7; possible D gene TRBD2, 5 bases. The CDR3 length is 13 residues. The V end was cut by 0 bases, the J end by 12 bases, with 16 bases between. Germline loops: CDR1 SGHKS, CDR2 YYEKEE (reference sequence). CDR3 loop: CASSLAERELAYF. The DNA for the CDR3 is TGTGCCAGCAGCTTGGCAGAGCGAGAGCTAGCGTACTTC.

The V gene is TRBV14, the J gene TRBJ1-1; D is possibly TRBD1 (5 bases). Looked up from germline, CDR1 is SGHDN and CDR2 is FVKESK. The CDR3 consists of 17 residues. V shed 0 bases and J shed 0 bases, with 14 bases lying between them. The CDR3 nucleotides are TGTGCCAGCAGCCAAGAAGGATGGGGCATACTGAACACTGAAGCTTTCTTT. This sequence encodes CASSQEGWGILNTEAFF.

CDR3 protein: CASSLGLQETQYF. For the CDR3, the DNA is TGCGCCAGCAGCTTGGGGCTCCAAGAGACCCAGTACTTC. This chain uses TRBV5-1 with TRBJ2-5; D remains ambiguous. This CDR3 has 13 residues. V was shortened by 0 bases and J by 1 base, with 4 bases between the two germline ends. CDR1 is SGHRS, CDR2 YFSETQ, per germline.

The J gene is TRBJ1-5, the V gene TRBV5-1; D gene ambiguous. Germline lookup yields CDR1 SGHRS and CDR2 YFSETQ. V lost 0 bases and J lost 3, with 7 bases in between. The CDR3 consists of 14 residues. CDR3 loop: CASSLGVNNQPQHF. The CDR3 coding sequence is TGCGCCAGCAGCTTGGGAGTTAACAATCAGCCCCAGCATTTT.

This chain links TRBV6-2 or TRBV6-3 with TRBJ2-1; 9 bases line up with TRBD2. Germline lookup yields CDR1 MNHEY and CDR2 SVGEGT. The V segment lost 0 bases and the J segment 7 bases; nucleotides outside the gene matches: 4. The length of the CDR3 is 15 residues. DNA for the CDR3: TGTGCCAGCAGTTACTCGAGCGGGAGGTGGAATGAGCAGTTCTTC. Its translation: CASSYSSGRWNEQFF.

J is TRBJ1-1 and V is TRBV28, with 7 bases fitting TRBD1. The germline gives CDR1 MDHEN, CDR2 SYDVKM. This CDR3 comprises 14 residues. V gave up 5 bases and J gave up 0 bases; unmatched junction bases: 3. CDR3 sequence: CASSLGQLNTEAFF. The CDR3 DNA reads TGTGCCAGCAGTCTGGGACAGTTGAACACTGAAGCTTTCTTT.

The CDR3: CASSARQGLGDNEQFF. In DNA form, the CDR3 reads TGTGCCAGCAGCGCCCGACAGGGTTTAGGGGACAATGAGCAGTTCTTC. This sequence joins TRBV2 and TRBJ2-1; TRBD1 matches at 7 bases. V shed 6 bases, J shed 5 bases, and the junction held 13 bases outside the gene matches. The CDR3 contains 16 residues. CDR1 and CDR2 (germline): SNHLY, FYNNEI.

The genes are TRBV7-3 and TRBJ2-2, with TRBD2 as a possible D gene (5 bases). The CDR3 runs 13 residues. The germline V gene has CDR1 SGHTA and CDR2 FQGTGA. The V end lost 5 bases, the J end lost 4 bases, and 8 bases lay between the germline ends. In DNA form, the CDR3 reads TGTGCCAGCAGCGAGGGCCTCACCGGGGAGCTGTTTTTT. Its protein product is CASSEGLTGELFF.

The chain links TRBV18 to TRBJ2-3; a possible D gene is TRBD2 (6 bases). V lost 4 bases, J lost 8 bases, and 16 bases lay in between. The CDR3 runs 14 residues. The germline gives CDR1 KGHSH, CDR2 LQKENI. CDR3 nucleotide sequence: TGTGCCAGCTCACTAGCGGATTCTACTCTTACGCAGTATTTT. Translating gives CASSLADSTLTQYF. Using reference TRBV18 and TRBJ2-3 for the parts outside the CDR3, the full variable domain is NAGVMQNPRHLVRRRGQEARLRCSPMKGHSHVYWYRQLPEEGLKFMVYLQKENIIDESGMPKERFSAEFPKEGPSILRIQQVVRGDSAAYFCASSLADSTLTQYFGPGTRLTVL.

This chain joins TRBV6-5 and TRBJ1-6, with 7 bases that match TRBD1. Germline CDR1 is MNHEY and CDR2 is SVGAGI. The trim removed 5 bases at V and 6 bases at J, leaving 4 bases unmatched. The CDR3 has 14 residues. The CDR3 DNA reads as TGTGCCAGCAGTATGGGGACAGCTAATTCACCCCTCCACTTT. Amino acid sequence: CASSMGTANSPLHF.

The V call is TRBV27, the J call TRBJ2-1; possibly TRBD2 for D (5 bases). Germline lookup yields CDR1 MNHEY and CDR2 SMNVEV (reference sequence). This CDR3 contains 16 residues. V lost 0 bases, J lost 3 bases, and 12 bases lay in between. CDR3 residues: CASSLSSKRVYNEQFF. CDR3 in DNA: TGTGCCAGCAGTTTATCGTCCAAGAGGGTCTACAATGAGCAGTTCTTC.

CDR3 DNA: TGTGCCATCAGTGATGGGGGGAGGCCCGAGCAGTACTTC. Protein product: CAISDGGRPEQYF. V is TRBV10-3 and J is TRBJ2-7; tentatively, D is TRBD2 (6 bases). This CDR3 region has 13 residues. Trimming stripped 3 bases from V and 6 bases from J, with 12 bases between. Germline V lookup: CDR1 ENHRY, CDR2 SYGVKD.

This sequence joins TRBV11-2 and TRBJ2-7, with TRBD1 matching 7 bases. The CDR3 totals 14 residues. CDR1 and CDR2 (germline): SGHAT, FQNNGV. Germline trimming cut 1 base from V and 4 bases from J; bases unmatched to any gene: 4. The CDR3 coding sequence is TGTGCCAGCAGCTTAGTGACAGGGTCATACGAGCAGTACTTC. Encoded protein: CASSLVTGSYEQYF.

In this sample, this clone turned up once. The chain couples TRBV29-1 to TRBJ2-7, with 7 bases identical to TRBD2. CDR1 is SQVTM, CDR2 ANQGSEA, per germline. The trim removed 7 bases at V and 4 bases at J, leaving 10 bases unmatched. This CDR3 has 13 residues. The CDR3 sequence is CSGGGLAPYEQYF. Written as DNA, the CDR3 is TGCAGCGGGGGAGGGCTAGCGCCTTACGAGCAGTACTTC.

The CDR3 nucleotides read TGTGCCAGCAGCCCATTCGAGTTAAATGGCTACACCTTC. Its protein product is CASSPFELNGYTF. This chain uses TRBV7-9 with TRBJ1-2; D unclear. The CDR3 loop spans 13 amino acids. Germline CDR1 SEHNR, CDR2 FQNEAQ (reference sequence). With 5 bases removed from V and 6 bases from J, the gap between germline ends came to 13 bases.

DNA of the CDR3: TGCGCCAGCAGCTTGGTCAGGGAAATTCCCTACAATGAGCAGTTCTTC. As protein: CASSLVREIPYNEQFF. The chain links TRBV5-1 to TRBJ2-1, with D perhaps TRBD1 (5 bases). V lost 0 bases, J lost 2 bases, and 12 bases lay in between. Germline V gene lookup returns CDR1 SGHRS and CDR2 YFSETQ. This CDR3 region has 16 residues.

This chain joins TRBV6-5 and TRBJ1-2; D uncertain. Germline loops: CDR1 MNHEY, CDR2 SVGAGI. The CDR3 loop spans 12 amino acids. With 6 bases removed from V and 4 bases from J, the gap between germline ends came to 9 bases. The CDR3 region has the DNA TGTGCCAGCAGCCCCATCCCCTATGGCTACACCTTC. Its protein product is CASSPIPYGYTF.

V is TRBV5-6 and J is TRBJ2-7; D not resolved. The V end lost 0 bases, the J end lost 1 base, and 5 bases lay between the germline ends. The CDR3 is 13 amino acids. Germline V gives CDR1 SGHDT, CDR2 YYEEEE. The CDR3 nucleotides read TGTGCCAGCAGCTTGGGCAGGTCCTACGAGCAGTACTTC. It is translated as CASSLGRSYEQYF.

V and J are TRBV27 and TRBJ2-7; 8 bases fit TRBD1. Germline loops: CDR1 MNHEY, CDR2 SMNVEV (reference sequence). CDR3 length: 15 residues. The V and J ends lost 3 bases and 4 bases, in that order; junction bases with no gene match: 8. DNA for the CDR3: TGTGCCAGCAGTTTGTCCGGGCAGGGGGCTTACGAGCAGTACTTC. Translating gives CASSLSGQGAYEQYF.

CDR3 residues: CASSPGTSRGTGELFF. Written as DNA, the CDR3 is TGTGCCAGCAGCCCCGGCACATCCCGGGGCACCGGGGAGCTGTTTTTT. The chain links TRBV7-3 to TRBJ2-2, with a possible D match to TRBD2 (5 bases). V lost 5 bases, J lost 4 bases, and 17 bases lay in between. The germline CDR1 and CDR2 sequences are SGHTA and FQGTGA. The CDR3 is made up of 16 amino acids.

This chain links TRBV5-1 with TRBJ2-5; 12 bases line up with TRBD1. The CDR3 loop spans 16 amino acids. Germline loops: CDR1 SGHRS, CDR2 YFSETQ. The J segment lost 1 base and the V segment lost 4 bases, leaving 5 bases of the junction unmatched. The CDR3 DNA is TGCGCCAGCAGCGCCGGGGACAGGGGGCCCCAAGAGACCCAGTACTTC. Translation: CASSAGDRGPQETQYF.